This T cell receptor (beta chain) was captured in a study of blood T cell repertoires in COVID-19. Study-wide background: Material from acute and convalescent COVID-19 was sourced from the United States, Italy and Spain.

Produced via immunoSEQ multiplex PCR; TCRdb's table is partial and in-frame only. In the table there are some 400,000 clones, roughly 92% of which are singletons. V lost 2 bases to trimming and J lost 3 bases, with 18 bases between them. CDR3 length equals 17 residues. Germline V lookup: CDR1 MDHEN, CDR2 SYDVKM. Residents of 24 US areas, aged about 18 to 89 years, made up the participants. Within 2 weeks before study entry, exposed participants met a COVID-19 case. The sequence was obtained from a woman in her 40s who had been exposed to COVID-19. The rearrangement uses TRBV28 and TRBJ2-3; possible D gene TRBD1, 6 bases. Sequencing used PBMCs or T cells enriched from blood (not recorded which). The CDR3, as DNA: TGTGCCAGCAGTTTAGGGGCAGGGGCCGGGCTGACAGATACGCAGTATTTT. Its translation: CASSLGAGAGLTDTQYF.